The 23 T cell receptor beta chains presented below share a single source sample, sequenced in a study of Ad26.COV2.S vaccination and SARS-CoV-2 variants (dated by TCRdb to the early 2020s). To prepare the library, the immunoSEQ multiplex PCR assay was applied. Drawn from immuneACCESS, this table holds only the in-frame rearrangements with V and J called that TCRdb kept. Clones are partly lost; checked studies trace under half to an unresolved V gene and leave the rest unexplained. The table for this sample lists over 400,000 clones; 92% of them were counted only once. Over 1.5% of the sample goes to the ten largest clones. Per the publication, the treatment or condition label means: about 20 received Ad26.COV2.S at low or high dose, single or two shots; about five received placebo; per-sample allocation not given. Repertoires of vaccine and placebo recipients were sequenced from samples taken on day 63 after the first injection.

Sequenced material: peripheral blood, taken in a trial of Ad26.COV2.S vaccine versus placebo. These receptors originate from a person aged 18-60 years who received the Ad26.COV2.S COVID-19 vaccine or a placebo.

The V gene is TRBV27, the J gene TRBJ1-4; maybe TRBD1 (6 bases). V was trimmed by 6 bases and J by 7 bases, leaving 12 bases between them. The CDR3 is made up of 13 amino acids. Germline values: CDR1 MNHEY, CDR2 SMNVEV (reference sequence). The CDR3 protein is CASRPGVGEKLFF. Here the CDR3 DNA reads TGTGCCAGCAGGCCAGGGGTTGGTGAAAAACTGTTTTTT.

The chain couples TRBV6-5 to TRBJ2-7, with D possibly TRBD2 on 6 matching bases. This CDR3 contains 15 residues. V was shortened by 0 bases and J by 5 bases, with 14 bases between the two germline ends. CDR1 is MNHEY, CDR2 SVGAGI, per germline. CDR3 amino acids: CASSYSGGSSDEQYF. The CDR3 coding sequence is TGTGCCAGCAGTTACTCGGGGGGTAGTTCGGACGAGCAGTACTTC.

This chain links TRBV28 with TRBJ1-6; D might be TRBD1 (6 bases). This CDR3 is 15 amino acids long. The V end was cut by 8 bases, the J end by 0 bases, with 11 bases between. Per germline, CDR1 MDHEN and CDR2 SYDVKM. CDR3: CASWGGSSYNSPLHF. The DNA for the CDR3 is TGTGCCAGCTGGGGGGGCAGCTCCTATAATTCACCCCTCCACTTT.

V and J are TRBV4-3 and TRBJ2-2; 15 nucleotides match TRBD2. The CDR3 is 18 amino acids. V shed 4 bases, J shed 4 bases, and the junction held 7 bases outside the gene matches. Germline V gene data show CDR1 as LGHNA and CDR2 as YSLEER. The CDR3 sequence is CASSLGLAGGGSTGELFF. The CDR3 DNA sequence: TGCGCCAGCAGCCTGGGACTAGCGGGGGGCGGGAGCACCGGGGAGCTGTTTTTT.

CDR3 in DNA: TGTGCCAGCAGCTTAGCTACTCCCTACGAGCAGTACTTC. Translation gives CASSLATPYEQYF. The V and J genes are TRBV7-2 and TRBJ2-7, with D hard to call. Germline CDR1 is SGHTA and CDR2 is FQGNSA. Trimming stripped 0 bases from V and 2 bases from J, with 5 bases between. This CDR3 comprises 13 residues.

The J gene is TRBJ2-3, the V gene TRBV30; the D call may be TRBD1 or TRBD2 (5 bases each). Germline assignment: CDR1 GTSNPN and CDR2 SVGIG (reference sequence). This CDR3 has 14 residues. V was cut by 2 bases and J by 6 bases, with 15 bases left in between. CDR3 nucleotides: TGTGCCTGGAGTACTTTGAGGGGTTTGGATACGCAGTATTTT. Amino acids: CAWSTLRGLDTQYF.

The V call is TRBV6-2 or TRBV6-3, the J call TRBJ2-3; no clear D gene. This CDR3 is 17 amino acids long. Trimming shortened V by 4 bases and J by 0 bases, and 17 bases separated the two germline ends. Germline CDR1 MNHEY, CDR2 SVGEGT. The CDR3 here is CASSSLPSPTSTDTQYF. In nucleotides, the CDR3 is TGTGCCAGCAGTTCACTCCCCAGCCCCACTAGCACAGATACGCAGTATTTT.

The chain joins TRBV7-2 to TRBJ2-7, with D possibly being TRBD1 (6 bases). CDR1 is SGHTA and CDR2 is FQGNSA in the germline V gene. The CDR3 has 14 residues. V was clipped by 4 bases and J by 4 bases, with 14 bases between them. In nucleotides, the CDR3 is TGTGCCAGCAGCTCAGGGGTAGGGTTGTACGAGCAGTACTTC. It translates to CASSSGVGLYEQYF.

The rearrangement joins TRBV9 to TRBJ2-3, with 9 bases that match TRBD2. This CDR3 region has 16 residues. Germline-derived CDR1 and CDR2 are SGDLS and YYNGEE. V lost 7 bases and J lost 4; bases outside the gene matches: 13. Written as DNA, the CDR3 is TGTGCCAGCTCTATTGGCGGGGGGGCGACGTCAGATACGCAGTATTTT. It encodes CASSIGGGATSDTQYF.

The rearrangement links TRBV2 to TRBJ2-1; 11 bases line up with TRBD2. CDR3 length: 16 amino acids. V dropped 2 bases and J dropped 3; count of bases not matched to a gene: 3. CDR1 is SNHLY and CDR2 is FYNNEI in the germline V gene. The CDR3 coding sequence is TGTGCCAGCAGTGAATGGGGACTAGCGGTCTACAATGAGCAGTTCTTC. This gives the protein CASSEWGLAVYNEQFF.

The sample holds one count of this clone. The chain recombines TRBV5-4 with TRBJ1-2; D is ambiguous. Between the trimmed V and J ends, which lost 0 bases and 3 bases, there was a span of 21 bases. CDR3 length: 18 residues. The germline V gene encodes CDR1 SGHNT and CDR2 YYREEE (reference sequence). The CDR3 sequence is CASSLAVGVGRRDYGYTF. CDR3 nucleotide sequence: TGTGCCAGCAGCTTGGCCGTTGGGGTAGGTCGTAGAGACTATGGCTACACCTTC. Using reference TRBV5-4 and TRBJ1-2 for the parts outside the CDR3, the full variable domain is ETGVTQSPTHLIKTRGQQVTLRCSSQSGHNTVSWYQQALGQGPQFIFQYYREEENGRGNFPPRFSGLQFPNYSSELNVNALELDDSALYLCASSLAVGVGRRDYGYTFGSGTRLTVV.

This clone has a single count. The chain recombines TRBV15 with TRBJ2-3; 8 positions match TRBD2. This CDR3 is built from 17 residues. Per the germline V gene, CDR1 is LNHNV and CDR2 is YYDKDF (reference sequence). Losses at the gene ends were 0 bases for V and 5 bases for J; bases not matched to a gene: 10. CDR3 nucleotide sequence: TGTGCCACCAGCAGAGATTTGGGACGGGGGGGCGTAGATACGCAGTATTTT. The encoded protein is CATSRDLGRGGVDTQYF.

The chain recombines TRBV19 with TRBJ2-6; 15 bases agree with TRBD2. This CDR3 spans 19 amino acids. Germline CDR1 is LNHDA and CDR2 is SQIVND (reference sequence). Trimming cost V 8 bases and J 0 bases; bases outside gene matches: 8. CDR3 loop: CASRWTSGGAGSGANVLTF. The CDR3 nucleotides are TGTGCCAGTCGCTGGACTAGCGGGGGGGCTGGCTCTGGGGCCAACGTCCTGACTTTC.

In nucleotides, the CDR3 is TGTGCCAGCAGCCAAGTTTATCCTTCGGGTGAAAAACTGTTTTTT. It is translated as CASSQVYPSGEKLFF. The chain employs TRBV3-1 (or the pseudogene TRBV3-2) and TRBJ1-4; D gene ambiguous. This CDR3 contains 15 residues. The ends were cut back, 1 base at V and 7 bases at J, with 13 bases in the middle. Germline CDR1 is LGHDT and CDR2 is YNNKEL (reference sequence).

V is TRBV12-3 or TRBV12-4 and J is TRBJ2-3; D unresolved. The V gene lost 1 base and the J gene lost 8 bases, with 1 base spanning the gap. The CDR3 spans 10 residues. CDR3 amino acids: CASSLGTQYF. CDR3 DNA: TGTGCCAGCAGTTTAGGTACGCAGTATTTT.

The chain joins TRBV5-1 to TRBJ2-4; weak D call: TRBD2 (7 bases). The CDR3 contains 16 residues. V lost 4 bases, J lost 1 base, and 15 bases lay in between. CDR1 and CDR2 from the germline V gene are SGHRS and YFSETQ. CDR3 region: CASSPMAGAAKNIQYF. The CDR3 DNA reads TGCGCCAGCAGCCCAATGGCGGGGGCGGCCAAAAACATTCAGTACTTC.

This clone appeared once. V gene TRBV19 combines with J gene TRBJ1-3; no clear D gene. The CDR3 has 16 amino acids. The V end was cut by 5 bases, the J end by 0 bases, with 14 bases between. CDR1 LNHDA and CDR2 SQIVND come from the germline V gene (reference sequence). Here the CDR3 reads CASSQVGGSSGNTIYF. For the CDR3, the DNA is TGTGCCAGTAGTCAGGTTGGAGGTTCCTCTGGAAACACCATATATTTT.

This clone showed up just a few times. The chain recombines TRBV19 with TRBJ1-1; 7 bases agree with TRBD1. The CDR3 is made up of 13 amino acids. The germline V gene encodes CDR1 LNHDA and CDR2 SQIVND (reference sequence). V lost 5 bases, J lost 4 bases, and 4 bases stayed unmatched. The chain's CDR3 is CASSPSGGTEAFF. CDR3 DNA sequence: TGTGCCAGTAGTCCCTCAGGGGGCACTGAAGCTTTCTTT.

This clone was recorded a few times. The chain recombines TRBV19 with TRBJ1-2; TRBD1 agrees at 7 bases. With 6 bases clipped from V and 5 bases from J, the junction kept 15 bases outside the gene matches. Germline-derived CDR1 and CDR2 are LNHDA and SQIVND (reference sequence). There are 16 residues in the CDR3. The CDR3 loop is CASRIGDSHGPYGYTF. CDR3 nucleotide sequence: TGTGCCAGTAGAATTGGGGACAGCCATGGACCGTATGGCTACACCTTC.

The chain recombines TRBV5-3 with TRBJ2-7, with TRBD1 matching 7 bases. TRBV5-3 is an open reading frame whose function is uncertain. V dropped 0 bases and J dropped 5; count of bases not matched to a gene: 8. The CDR3 extends over 15 amino acids. The CDR3 nucleotides read TGTGCCAGAAGCTTGGTTTCGGGACAGACTAACGAGCAGTACTTC. Amino acid sequence: CARSLVSGQTNEQYF.

CDR3 sequence: CASSLQDSTDTQYF. The CDR3 bases are TGTGCCAGCAGTCTACAAGACAGCACAGATACGCAGTATTTT. The chain recombines TRBV28 with TRBJ2-3, with unresolved D. The V end was cut by 5 bases, the J end by 0 bases, with 9 bases between. The CDR3 has 14 amino acids. Germline values: CDR1 MDHEN, CDR2 SYDVKM.

This clone was detected once. The chain joins TRBV6-2 or TRBV6-3 to TRBJ1-5; 9 nucleotides agree with TRBD1. The CDR3 totals 14 residues. Germline CDR1 is MNHEY and CDR2 is SVGEGT. Germline trimming cut 4 bases from V and 7 bases from J; bases unmatched to any gene: 5. Here the CDR3 reads CASSSGQGVQPQHF. The CDR3 coding sequence is TGTGCCAGCAGTTCGGGACAGGGTGTCCAGCCCCAGCATTTT.

This chain links TRBV7-2 with TRBJ1-1; D is ambiguous. The V end was cut by 2 bases, the J end by 9 bases, with 16 bases between. The germline V gene has CDR1 SGHTA and CDR2 FQGNSA. The CDR3 extends over 14 amino acids. DNA of the CDR3: TGTGCCAGCAGCTTATCGTTCTTGGCCGGACAAGCTTTCTTT. It specifies CASSLSFLAGQAFF.